This is a list of T cell receptor beta chains from one sample in a study of regulatory T cells in long-lasting Graves disease. TCRdb analysed the multiplex PCR reads with MiXCR anew, one entry per CDR3 protein. The sample has hundreds of thousands of distinct CDR3 sequences; 25% to 35% are singletons. The sequences come from peripheral blood mononuclear cells (PBMCs), collected when the disease was refractory, from a patient treated with antithyroid drugs. These receptors all come from a female donor with Graves disease. CDR3s include the opening cysteine and the closing phenylalanine or tryptophan. D genes are given only for firm matches. Rows give clone size only sometimes, using once, few, many, or a class for an expanded clone.

V,size,J,D,DNA,CDR3
TRBV6-2/TRBV6-3,few,TRBJ1-2,-,TGTGCCAGCACCCAAAGCCCGGCGGGGAGTGGCTACACCTTC,CASTQSPAGSGYTF
TRBV19,-,TRBJ2-3,TRBD1,TGTGCCAGTAGTGCGACAGGGGGCGGCACAGATACGCAGTATTTT,CASSATGGGTDTQYF
TRBV20-1,few,TRBJ2-5,-,TGCAGTGCTAGCGCTCGGGCGGAGGGGGGGGAGACCCAGTACTTC,CSASARAEGGETQYF
TRBV5-1,few,TRBJ1-1,TRBD1,TGCGCCAGCAGCTATAGGGGGCCGGGCACTGAAGCTTTCTTT,CASSYRGPGTEAFF
TRBV15,-,TRBJ1-5,-,TGTGCCACCAGCAGAGATAAACCCGTCGGCAATCAGCCCCAGCATTTT,CATSRDKPVGNQPQHF
TRBV28,many,TRBJ1-5,TRBD1,TGTGCCAGCAGAACAGGGGGCGACAATCAGCCCCAGCATTTT,CASRTGGDNQPQHF
TRBV6-1,-,TRBJ1-1,TRBD1,TGTGCCAGCAGTGAAGGCACCAGGGGGCCCACTGAAGCTTTCTTT,CASSEGTRGPTEAFF
TRBV30,few,TRBJ1-1,-,TGTGCCTGGAGTCCCGACACCGCCGGGTCTTTCTTT,CAWSPDTAGSFF
TRBV7-9,-,TRBJ2-5,-,TGTGCCAGCAGCTTAGGGCAGGCGTTCGAGACCCAGTACTTC,CASSLGQAFETQYF
TRBV6-5,few,TRBJ2-5,-,TGTGCCAGCAGTTACTCGGGGGGGGCAAAGACCCAGTACTTC,CASSYSGGAKTQYF
TRBV2,few,TRBJ1-6,TRBD1,TGTGCCAGCAGTACGACAGGGCCAAGTTCACCCCTCCACTTT,CASSTTGPSSPLHF
TRBV7-3,once,TRBJ1-2,-,TGTGCCAGCAGCTTAAGCCCAGGACAGAGCTATGGCTACACCTTC,CASSLSPGQSYGYTF
TRBV6-4,-,TRBJ2-7,-,TGTGCCAGTGCTTCCGGGACTGGCTATGAGCAGTACTTC,CASASGTGYEQYF
TRBV7-2,few,TRBJ1-2,-,TGTGCCAGCAGCTTAGCGCAGGGCCTCCTTGGCTACACCTTC,CASSLAQGLLGYTF
TRBV3-1,-,TRBJ1-1,TRBD1,TGTGCCAGCAGCCAAGAGAGGAGGGGGCTCACTGAAGCTTTCTTT,CASSQERRGLTEAFF
TRBV7-9,-,TRBJ2-4,-,TGTGCCAGCAGCTTAGCGTTGGGGGAAAACATTCAGTACTTC,CASSLALGENIQYF
TRBV30,-,TRBJ1-5,-,TGTGCCTGGAGTCACAGGGACGGCAATCAGCCCCAGCATTTT,CAWSHRDGNQPQHF
TRBV11-2,-,TRBJ2-7,TRBD2,TGTGCCAGCAGCCCCGGTTTGGGAGCGGGAGGTGTTGGCGAGCAGTACTTC,CASSPGLGAGGVGEQYF